Listed below are T cell receptor beta chains from one sample, sequenced in a study of long-term antiretroviral therapy in people with HIV. Measured with immunoSEQ multiplex PCR; TCRdb has only the in-frame clones, and not every one. The data contain 7,800 or so clones, over 70% of them singletons. The sample consisted of unsorted PBMCs, taken 0.1 years after starting antiretroviral therapy. These receptors originate from a man aged 35-49 years with HIV. The conserved cysteine and the conserved F or W are not part of the CDR3 here. The D gene is left open where the match is weak.

J	D	V	CDR3
TRBJ2-7	TRBD1	TRBV7-2	ASSLQDRPGLYEQY
TRBJ1-2	NA	TRBV6-5	ASRLGPIHYGYT
TRBJ1-1	NA	TRBV6-5	ASSYSRKNTEAF
TRBJ2-3	TRBD1	TRBV7-9	ASRAGTGVTDTQY
TRBJ1-2	NA	TRBV9	ASTGLRIYGYT
TRBJ1-2	NA	TRBV6-1	ASIRVANYGYT
TRBJ1-2	NA	TRBV30	AWSVPGDGYT
TRBJ2-7	NA	TRBV30	AWSDRVRDYEQY
TRBJ2-2	NA	TRBV4-1	ASSPLTGELF
TRBJ1-1	TRBD1	TRBV11-2	ASSFGDRGDTEAF